This T cell receptor (beta chain) was documented in a study of identical twins. V was pared by 2 bases and J by 7 bases, with 11 bases between. The V gene's germline CDR1 is SGHAT and CDR2 FQNNGV. The CDR3 is 13 residues long. TCRdb called the 5' RACE reads again in MiXCR, with one record for every CDR3 protein. The sample includes some 440,000 distinct CDR3 sequences, 24% of them seen just once. The same data also contributed to another study, on T cells expressing NK-cell markers. As reported in that work: Researchers got TCR beta repertoires out of sorted CD3+CD56+NKG2C+, CD3+CD56+NKG2C- and CD3+CD56-NKG2C+ T cells.

The J gene is TRBJ1-1, the V gene TRBV11-2, with TRBD1 as a possible D gene (5 bases). Material: CD4+ T cells sorted from blood. The clonotype comes from a woman aged 18 to 35 in good health. The CDR3 loop is CASSLPTASEAFF. CDR3 nucleotide sequence: TGTGCCAGCAGCTTACCGACAGCGAGTGAAGCTTTCTTT.